This T cell receptor beta chain was captured in a study of blood T cells in healthy people across ages. Study overall: Capture via template switching afforded approximately one barcoded beta molecule per two T cells.

As to this clonotype: What it binds is not known.

General observations from the study: Greater diversity and more naive CD4+ cells were seen in long-lived donors than in aged donors.

CDR3 size: 16 residues. The germline gives CDR1 GTSNPN, CDR2 SVGIG (reference sequence). V lost 4 bases to trimming and J lost 6 bases, with 24 bases between them. A J-beta primer mix and a sample-barcoded 5' primer were used in a second PCR of roughly 6 to 11 cycles. MiXCR, applied by TCRdb to the 5' RACE reads, yields one record per CDR3 protein. This table holds around 1,900,000 distinct CDR3 sequences, approximately 39% found once. Individuals who donated were healthy Caucasians from Russia aged about 6 to 90. The rearrangement joins TRBV30 to TRBJ1-2; possible D gene TRBD1, 6 bases. The sequence came from a human donor in good health. The sequenced sample consisted of blood. CDR3 residues: CAWTNGVGGSGDGYTF. The CDR3 DNA follows: TGTGCCTGGACCAACGGGGTTGGGGGCTCCGGAGATGGCTACACCTTC.